The present T cell receptor (beta chain) was sequenced within a study of long-term antiretroviral therapy in people with HIV. Study-wide context: The earliest specimens came about a decade ahead of the 2015 immediate-ART recommendation. Whole-study findings and limits: In HIV, the repertoires covered a tighter span of CDR3 lengths than in controls. Every time point showed a repertoire led by clones expanded before ART.

Germline V gives CDR1 LNHDA, CDR2 SQIVND (reference sequence). V was clipped by 1 base and J by 8 bases; unmatched bases: 9. The CDR3 consists of 15 residues. Run at survey level, the immunoSEQ assay was version v3.0. Sequencing of each sample targeted about 35,000-55,000 T-cell genomes. The data were produced by immunoSEQ multiplex PCR, yet TCRdb's version contains in-frame clones alone and is incomplete. Counted here are some 23,000 clones, about 80% occurring once; the ten biggest clones make up more than 8.5%. The table lists this clone with a few counts. Its target is not known. This specimen was unsorted PBMCs, taken 1.2 years after starting antiretroviral therapy. The source of this sequence is a woman between 35 and 50 years old with HIV. This sequence joins TRBV19 and TRBJ1-2; TRBD1 agrees at 8 bases. For the CDR3, the DNA is TGTGCCAGTAGTATAGGGACAGGGTTTGTACGAGGCTACACCTTC. It is translated as CASSIGTGFVRGYTF.